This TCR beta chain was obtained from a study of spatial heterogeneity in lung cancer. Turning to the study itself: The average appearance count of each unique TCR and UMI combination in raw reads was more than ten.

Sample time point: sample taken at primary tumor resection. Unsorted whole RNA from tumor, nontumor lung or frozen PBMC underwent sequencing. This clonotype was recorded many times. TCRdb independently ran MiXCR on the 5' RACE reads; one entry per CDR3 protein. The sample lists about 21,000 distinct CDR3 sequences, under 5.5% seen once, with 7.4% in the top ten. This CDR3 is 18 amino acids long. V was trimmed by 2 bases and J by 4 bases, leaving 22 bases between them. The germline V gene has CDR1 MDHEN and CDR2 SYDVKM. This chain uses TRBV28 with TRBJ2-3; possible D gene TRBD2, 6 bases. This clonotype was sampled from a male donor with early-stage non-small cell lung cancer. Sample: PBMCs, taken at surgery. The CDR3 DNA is TGTGCCAGCAGTTTAGGATTCGGGGGAGCCTTGGGCGCAGATACGCAGTATTTT. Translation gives CASSLGFGGALGADTQYF.